These T cell receptor beta chains were read from a single sample in a study of Graves' ophthalmopathy and Graves' hyperthyroidism. TCRdb recomputed calls from the multiplex PCR reads with MiXCR, one row per CDR3 protein. The sample records 500,000 to 700,000 distinct CDR3 sequences, about two fifths being singletons. The sequencing input was peripheral blood or thyroid tissue (not recorded which). The receptor source for this set is an adult man with Graves' hyperthyroidism. The CDR3 runs from the conserved cysteine through the conserved F or W. Fields, in order: D gene, J gene, clone size, V gene, CDR3 DNA, CDR3 protein. D genes are given only for firm matches. Clone size is given for some rows only: seen once, a few or many times, or a class if the clone is expanded.

- | TRBJ2-1 | once | TRBV29-1 | TGCAGCGTTGAAGGGTTGCAGGGATACAATGAGCAGTTCTTC | CSVEGLQGYNEQFF
TRBD1 | TRBJ2-2 | - | TRBV5-1 | TGCGCCAGCAGCCTGGACAGGGTGTCTTACGGCTACACCGGGGAGCTGTTTTTT | CASSLDRVSYGYTGELFF
TRBD1 | TRBJ2-2 | - | TRBV30 | TGTGCCTGGAGGGGGACAGGGAACACCGGGGAGCTGTTTTTT | CAWRGTGNTGELFF
TRBD1 | TRBJ1-1 | - | TRBV20-1 | TGCAGTGCCGGGGGGGACAGGGCGAACACTGAAGCTTTCTTT | CSAGGDRANTEAFF
TRBD2 | TRBJ2-7 | once | TRBV7-2 | TGTGCCAGCAGCTCAGTAGCGGGAGGCCCCACCAAATCCTACGAGCAGTACTTC | CASSSVAGGPTKSYEQYF
TRBD2 | TRBJ2-7 | - | TRBV20-1 | TGCAGTGCTACCTCCCTAGCGGCCCGCTCCTACGAGCAGTACTTC | CSATSLAARSYEQYF
TRBD1 | TRBJ2-7 | few | TRBV7-9 | TGTGCCAGCAGCTTCCGGGACAGGGCGGCCTCCTACGAGCAGTACTTC | CASSFRDRAASYEQYF
TRBD1 | TRBJ2-7 | - | TRBV7-9 | TGTGCCAGCAGACACAAGACAGGGTTCACTGCCTACGAGCAGTACTTC | CASRHKTGFTAYEQYF
TRBD2 | TRBJ2-7 | - | TRBV6-1 | TGTGCCACCAGGACTAGCGGGCCCTACGAGCAGTACTTC | CATRTSGPYEQYF
TRBD1 | TRBJ2-7 | once | TRBV2 | TGTGCCACTCCCAGGGACAGCTCCTACGAGCAGTACTTC | CATPRDSSYEQYF
TRBD2 | TRBJ2-5 | - | TRBV7-8 | TGTGCCAGCAGGCGAGGGACTAGCGGCTCAGGGAGACTACCCCAAGAGACCCAGTACTTC | CASRRGTSGSGRLPQETQYF
- | TRBJ2-6 | many | TRBV5-1 | TGCGCCAGCAGCTGGGGACCGAACTCCGGGGCCAACGTCCTGACTTTC | CASSWGPNSGANVLTF
TRBD1 | TRBJ1-2 | once | TRBV25-1 | TGTGCCAGCAGCAGACAGGGGAAGAACTATGGCTACACCTTC | CASSRQGKNYGYTF
TRBD1 | TRBJ1-2 | - | TRBV13 | TGTGCCAGCAGGAATAGCAAGGGACAGACTAACTATGGCTACACCTTC | CASRNSKGQTNYGYTF